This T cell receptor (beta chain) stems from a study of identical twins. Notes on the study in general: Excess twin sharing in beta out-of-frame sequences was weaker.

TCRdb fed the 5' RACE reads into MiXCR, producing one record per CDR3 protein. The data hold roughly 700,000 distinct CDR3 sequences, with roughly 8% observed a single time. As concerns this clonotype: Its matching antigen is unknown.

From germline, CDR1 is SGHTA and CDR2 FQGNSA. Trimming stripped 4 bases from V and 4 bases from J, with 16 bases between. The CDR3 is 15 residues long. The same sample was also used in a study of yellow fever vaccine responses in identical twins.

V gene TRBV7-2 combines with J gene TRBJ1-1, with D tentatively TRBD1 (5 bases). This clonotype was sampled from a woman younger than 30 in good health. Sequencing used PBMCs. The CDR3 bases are TGTGCCAGCAGCTATGACGGGGCAGGGTCCACTGAAGCTTTCTTT. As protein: CASSYDGAGSTEAFF.